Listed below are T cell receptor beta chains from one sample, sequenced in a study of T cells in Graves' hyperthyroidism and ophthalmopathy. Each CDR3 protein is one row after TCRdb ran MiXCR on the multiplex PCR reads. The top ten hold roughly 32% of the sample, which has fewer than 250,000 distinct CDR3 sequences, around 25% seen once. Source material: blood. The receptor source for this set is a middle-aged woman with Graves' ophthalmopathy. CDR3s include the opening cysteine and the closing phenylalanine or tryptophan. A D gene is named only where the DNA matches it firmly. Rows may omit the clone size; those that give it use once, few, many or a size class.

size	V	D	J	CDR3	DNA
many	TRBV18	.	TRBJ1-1	CASSPPSQGPRRTEAFF	TGTGCCAGCTCACCACCGTCCCAGGGCCCTCGTAGGACTGAAGCTTTCTTT
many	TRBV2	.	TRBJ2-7	CASSAAGVTSYEQYF	TGTGCCAGCAGTGCGGCAGGGGTAACCTCCTACGAGCAGTACTTC
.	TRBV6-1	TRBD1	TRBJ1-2	CASSERQGPYGYTF	TGTGCCAGCAGCGAGAGACAGGGACCCTATGGCTACACCTTC
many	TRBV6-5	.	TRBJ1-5	CASSPRDLNQPQHF	TGTGCCAGCAGTCCCCGGGACCTTAATCAGCCCCAGCATTTT
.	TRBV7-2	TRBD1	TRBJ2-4	CASSYTGTGNIQYF	TGTGCCAGCAGCTACACCGGGACAGGGAACATTCAGTACTTC
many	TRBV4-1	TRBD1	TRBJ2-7	CASSQEPGQGSEQYF	TGCGCCAGCAGCCAAGAGCCGGGACAGGGGAGCGAGCAGTACTTC
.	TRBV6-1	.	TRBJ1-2	CASSVMSGRGYTF	TGTGCCAGCAGTGTTATGTCTGGAAGAGGCTACACCTTC
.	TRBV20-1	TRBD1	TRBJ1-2	CSSTGTYGYTF	TGCAGCTCGACAGGGACCTATGGCTACACCTTC
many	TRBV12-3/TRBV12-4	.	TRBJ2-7	CASSWVQGGEQYF	TGTGCCAGCAGTTGGGTGCAGGGGGGCGAGCAGTACTTC
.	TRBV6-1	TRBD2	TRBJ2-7	CASRGLAGTSSYEQYF	TGTGCCAGCAGGGGACTAGCGGGAACCTCCTCCTACGAGCAGTACTTC
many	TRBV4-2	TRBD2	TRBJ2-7	CASSPGLALEQYF	TGTGCCAGCAGCCCCGGACTAGCTCTGGAGCAGTACTTC
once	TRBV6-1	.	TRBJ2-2	CASSPRLSGELFF	TGTGCCAGCAGCCCCAGACTCTCCGGGGAGCTGTTTTTT
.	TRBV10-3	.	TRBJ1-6	CAISESRDHQGRVISPLHF	TGTGCCATCAGTGAGTCTCGGGACCACCAAGGCAGGGTGATCTCACCCCTCCACTTT
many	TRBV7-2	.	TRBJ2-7	CASSLGRVSSYEQYF	TGTGCCAGCAGCTTAGGGCGCGTGAGCTCCTACGAGCAGTACTTC
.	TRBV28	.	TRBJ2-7	CASSDSANSYEQYF	TGTGCCAGCAGTGACTCCGCTAACTCCTACGAGCAGTACTTC
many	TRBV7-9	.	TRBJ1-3	CASQSSSGTGNTIYF	TGTGCCAGCCAGTCGTCCTCAGGGACAGGAAACACCATATATTTT
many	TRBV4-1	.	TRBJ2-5	CASSPLASETGETQYF	TGCGCCAGCAGCCCCCTCGCTAGCGAGACGGGGGAGACCCAGTACTTC
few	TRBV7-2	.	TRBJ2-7	CASSLVGQFYEQYF	TGTGCCAGCAGCTTAGTAGGGCAGTTCTACGAGCAGTACTTC
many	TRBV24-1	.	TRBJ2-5	CATSDWGTKTQYF	TGTGCCACCAGTGATTGGGGTACGAAGACCCAGTACTTC
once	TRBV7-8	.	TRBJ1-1	CASSLDYRVVMNTEAFF	TGTGCCAGCAGCTTAGACTACAGGGTCGTGATGAACACTGAAGCTTTCTTT
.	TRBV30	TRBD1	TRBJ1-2	CAWMDRVRGYSF	TGTGCCTGGATGGACAGGGTCCGTGGCTACAGCTTC
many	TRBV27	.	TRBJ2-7	CASSKGDINYEQYF	TGTGCCAGCAGTAAAGGGGACATTAACTACGAGCAGTACTTC
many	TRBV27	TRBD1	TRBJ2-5	CASSPNKKTGIRETQYF	TGTGCCAGCAGTCCAAACAAGAAGACAGGGATCAGAGAGACCCAGTACTTC
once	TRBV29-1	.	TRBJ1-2	CSDLEGRGYTF	TGCAGCGATCTTGAAGGCCGTGGCTACACCTTC
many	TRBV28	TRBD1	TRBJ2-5	CASSLWTGSRETQYF	TGTGCCAGCAGTTTATGGACAGGGTCCCGAGAGACCCAGTACTTC
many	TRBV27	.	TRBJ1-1	CASSPYRVPTEAFF	TGTGCCAGCAGTCCCTACAGGGTTCCAACTGAAGCTTTCTTT
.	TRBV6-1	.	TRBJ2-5	CASTAGQGLPGTQYF	TGTGCCAGCACCGCCGGACAGGGACTACCGGGGACCCAGTACTTC
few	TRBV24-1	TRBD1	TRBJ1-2	CATSDPTGTDYGYTF	TGTGCCACCAGTGACCCAACCGGGACAGACTATGGCTACACCTTC
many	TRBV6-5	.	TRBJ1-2	CASRPWGEQNYGYTF	TGTGCCAGCAGGCCGTGGGGCGAGCAAAACTATGGCTACACCTTC
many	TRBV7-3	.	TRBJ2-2	CASSLRAPGELFF	TGTGCCAGCAGCTTAAGGGCCCCCGGGGAGCTGTTTTTT
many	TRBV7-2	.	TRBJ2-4	CASSQNGGSGNIQYF	TGTGCCAGCAGCCAAAACGGGGGCTCCGGGAACATTCAGTACTTC
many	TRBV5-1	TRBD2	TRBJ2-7	CASSPRLAGLNEQYF	TGCGCCAGCAGCCCCCGACTAGCGGGTCTTAACGAGCAGTACTTC
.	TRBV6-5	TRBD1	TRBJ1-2	CASSYFRTGGGYGYTF	TGTGCCAGCAGTTACTTTCGGACAGGGGGGGGCTATGGCTACACCTTC
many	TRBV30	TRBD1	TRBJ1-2	CAWIRQGAQGYTF	TGTGCCTGGATTCGACAGGGGGCTCAGGGCTACACCTTC
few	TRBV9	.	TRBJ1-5	CASSVHGDSNQPQHF	TGTGCCAGCAGCGTACATGGGGATAGCAATCAGCCCCAGCATTTT
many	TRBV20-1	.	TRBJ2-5	CSAREYAGDGQETQYF	TGCAGTGCTAGAGAGTACGCCGGGGACGGCCAAGAGACCCAGTACTTC
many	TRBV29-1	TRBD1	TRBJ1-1	CSAETGLNTEAFF	TGCAGCGCCGAGACAGGGTTGAACACTGAAGCTTTCTTT
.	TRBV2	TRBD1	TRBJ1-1	CASRWDRGKNTEAFF	TGTGCCAGCAGGTGGGACAGGGGAAAGAACACTGAAGCTTTCTTT
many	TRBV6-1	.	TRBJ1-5	CASSEMAGSNQPQHF	TGTGCCAGCAGTGAAATGGCAGGGAGCAATCAGCCCCAGCATTTT
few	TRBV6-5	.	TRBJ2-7	CASSYGARYEQYF	TGTGCCAGCAGTTACGGGGCTCGCTACGAGCAGTACTTC
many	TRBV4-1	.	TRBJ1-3	CASSHTGSGDTIYF	TGCGCCAGCAGCCATACAGGGTCAGGGGACACCATATATTTT
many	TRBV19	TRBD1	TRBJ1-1	CASSSIAGGEAFF	TGTGCCAGTAGTAGCATCGCAGGGGGTGAAGCTTTCTTT
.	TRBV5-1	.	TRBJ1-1	CASSGEFEAFF	TGCGCCAGCAGCGGCGAATTTGAAGCTTTCTTT
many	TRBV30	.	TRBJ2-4	CAGSLWGDTQYF	TGTGCCGGAAGTTTATGGGGAGACACTCAGTACTTC
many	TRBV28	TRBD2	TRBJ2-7	CASSLPRLAFQYEQYF	TGTGCCAGCAGTTTACCTAGACTAGCCTTTCAATACGAGCAGTACTTC
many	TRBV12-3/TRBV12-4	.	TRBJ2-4	CASKSSLKNIQYF	TGTGCCAGCAAGTCCAGCCTCAAAAACATTCAGTACTTC